A selection of T cell receptor beta chains follows, all from one sample in a study of blood T cells in healthy people across ages. TCRdb re-called the 5' RACE reads with MiXCR, one entry per CDR3 protein. The table shows approximately 960,000 distinct CDR3 sequences, with 25% to 30% occurring only once. These same data were also listed under a study on T cells of mothers and their children.

Sequenced input: blood. The receptors stem from a woman aged 40 to 55 in good health. Both conserved end residues are part of each CDR3. D genes are given only for firm matches. For some rows the clone size is stated as once, few or many, or as a class when expanded; others skip it.

D	V	J	length	size	CDR3	DNA
TRBD2	TRBV20-1	TRBJ2-7	13	few	CSATSGTTYEQYF	TGCAGTGCTACCTCCGGGACTACCTACGAGCAGTACTTC
TRBD2	TRBV4-3	TRBJ2-5	18	few	CASSPGLAGNILQETQYF	TGCGCCAGCAGCCCCGGGCTAGCGGGGAATATCCTACAAGAGACCCAGTACTTC
TRBD1	TRBV11-2	TRBJ1-2	17	few	CASSFFQSGQPPDGYTF	TGTGCCAGCAGCTTCTTCCAGTCGGGACAGCCCCCAGATGGCTACACCTTC
.	TRBV5-1	TRBJ2-7	17	many	CASSLVRSRSGAYEQYF	TGCGCCAGCAGCTTGGTGCGAAGTCGGTCGGGAGCCTACGAGCAGTACTTC
TRBD2	TRBV18	TRBJ2-7	15	.	CASSPPIAGVYEQYF	TGTGCCAGCTCACCACCGATAGCGGGGGTCTACGAGCAGTACTTC
.	TRBV7-2	TRBJ1-1	15	.	CASSPRRGRDTEAFF	TGTGCCAGCAGCCCCCGGAGGGGAAGGGACACTGAAGCTTTCTTT
.	TRBV30	TRBJ2-2	15	few	CAWSANVWGTGELFF	TGTGCCTGGAGCGCTAACGTTTGGGGCACCGGGGAGCTGTTTTTT
.	TRBV20-1	TRBJ1-2	12	once	CSAMVQAYDYTF	TGCAGTGCTATGGTTCAGGCCTATGACTACACCTTC
.	TRBV25-1	TRBJ1-5	12	few	CASSRLNQPQHF	TGTGCCAGCAGTCGCCTAAATCAGCCCCAGCATTTT
TRBD2	TRBV4-3	TRBJ2-1	17	few	CASSQDRAGSSYNEQFF	TGCGCCAGCAGCCAAGATAGAGCGGGGAGCTCCTACAATGAGCAGTTCTTC
TRBD1	TRBV10-3	TRBJ2-3	16	once	CAISVFEDRVTDTQYF	TGTGCCATCAGTGTTTTCGAGGACAGGGTCACAGATACGCAGTATTTT
TRBD2	TRBV4-3	TRBJ2-2	16	few	CASTPAGGQNTGELFF	TGCGCCAGCACGCCGGCGGGGGGGCAAAACACCGGGGAGCTGTTTTTT
.	TRBV29-1	TRBJ2-5	13	many	CSVEDGDQETQYF	TGCAGCGTTGAAGATGGCGACCAAGAGACCCAGTACTTC
.	TRBV11-2	TRBJ2-2	12	many	CASSFSAGELFF	TGTGCCAGCAGCTTTTCGGCCGGGGAGCTGTTTTTT
.	TRBV4-1	TRBJ2-1	16	few	CASSQDGGFGYNEQFF	TGCGCCAGCAGCCAAGATGGCGGCTTCGGCTACAATGAGCAGTTCTTC
TRBD2	TRBV29-1	TRBJ2-1	14	.	CSVDSGGAVNVQFF	TGCAGCGTAGATAGCGGGGGGGCCGTAAATGTGCAGTTCTTC
.	TRBV28	TRBJ1-2	13	many	CASSLGPGYGYTF	TGTGCCAGCAGTTTAGGTCCAGGGTATGGCTACACCTTC
.	TRBV5-1	TRBJ1-5	12	few	CASSLVAEPQHF	TGCGCCAGCAGCTTGGTGGCCGAGCCCCAGCATTTT
.	TRBV5-1	TRBJ1-4	15	.	CASSPTGATNEKLFF	TGCGCCAGCAGCCCCACGGGGGCGACTAATGAAAAACTGTTTTTT
.	TRBV28	TRBJ1-4	17	few	CASSLTLRAGVNEKLFF	TGTGCCAGCAGTTTAACTCTTCGAGCAGGGGTTAATGAAAAACTGTTTTTT
TRBD1	TRBV28	TRBJ1-5	16	.	CVSRPDRDVSNQPQHF	TGTGTCAGCAGACCGGACAGGGACGTAAGCAATCAGCCCCAGCATTTT
.	TRBV20-1	TRBJ1-2	15	.	CSARVGGQANYGYTF	TGCAGTGCTAGGGTTGGGGGACAAGCTAACTATGGCTACACCTTC
.	TRBV7-2	TRBJ1-1	15	.	CASRSHETVNTEAFF	TGTGCCAGCAGGTCGCACGAGACAGTGAACACTGAAGCTTTCTTT
.	TRBV27	TRBJ2-5	15	.	CASRPGQVNQETQYF	TGTGCCAGCAGGCCCGGACAAGTAAACCAAGAGACCCAGTACTTC
TRBD1	TRBV24-1	TRBJ2-7	15	.	CAASDNRDRGREQYF	TGTGCCGCCAGTGATAACCGGGACAGGGGTAGGGAGCAGTACTTC
TRBD1	TRBV7-2	TRBJ2-7	13	many	CASRRDRTYEQYF	TGTGCCAGCAGACGGGACAGGACCTACGAGCAGTACTTC
TRBD1	TRBV4-1	TRBJ2-7	15	.	CASSQEQQGAYEQYF	TGCGCCAGCAGCCAAGAACAACAGGGGGCCTACGAGCAGTACTTC
.	TRBV11-2	TRBJ1-1	12	many	CASSLVGPEAFF	TGTGCCAGCAGCTTAGTAGGGCCTGAAGCTTTCTTT
.	TRBV10-3	TRBJ2-7	17	many	CAISESSFETDSYEQYF	TGTGCCATCAGTGAGTCGTCGTTTGAGACGGACTCCTACGAGCAGTACTTC
.	TRBV7-2	TRBJ2-1	16	.	CASSLDSAGNHNEQFF	TGTGCCAGCAGCTTAGATTCCGCGGGGAACCACAATGAGCAGTTCTTC
.	TRBV3-1	TRBJ2-7	14	.	CASSQVAVPYEQYF	TGTGCCAGCAGCCAAGTAGCGGTGCCCTACGAGCAGTACTTC
.	TRBV29-1	TRBJ2-6	13	few	CSVYDSGANVLTF	TGCAGCGTGTACGACTCTGGGGCCAACGTCCTGACTTTC
.	TRBV20-1	TRBJ2-4	13	.	CSREGMAKNIQYF	TGCAGTAGAGAGGGAATGGCCAAAAACATTCAGTACTTC
TRBD1	TRBV18	TRBJ2-5	15	many	CASSQKGAGQETQYF	TGTGCCAGCTCACAAAAGGGGGCTGGACAAGAGACCCAGTACTTC
.	TRBV10-3	TRBJ1-2	16	many	CAISESAPVGAYGYTF	TGTGCCATCAGTGAGTCGGCCCCCGTGGGGGCCTATGGCTACACCTTC
TRBD1	TRBV6-5	TRBJ1-2	14	.	CASSLTGILGGYTF	TGTGCCAGCAGCCTGACAGGGATTCTCGGCGGCTACACCTTC
.	TRBV7-3	TRBJ2-7	13	many	CASSSSGDSEQYF	TGTGCCAGCAGCTCATCAGGGGATAGCGAGCAGTACTTC
TRBD2	TRBV5-1	TRBJ2-5	16	many	CASSLEGSGGEETQYF	TGCGCCAGCAGCTTGGAAGGTAGCGGGGGGGAAGAGACCCAGTACTTC
TRBD2	TRBV12-3/TRBV12-4	TRBJ2-3	14	many	CASSPGLAGDTQYF	TGTGCCAGCAGTCCGGGACTAGCAGGAGATACGCAGTATTTT
.	TRBV14	TRBJ2-7	14	few	CASSLAGGSGGQYF	TGTGCCAGCAGCCTCGCAGGAGGGTCAGGAGGGCAGTACTTC
TRBD1	TRBV20-1	TRBJ2-3	13	few	CSAPGQGGDTQYF	TGCAGTGCTCCGGGACAGGGCGGAGATACGCAGTATTTT
TRBD1	TRBV5-1	TRBJ2-1	17	.	CASSLDGTGVGPNEQFF	TGCGCCAGCAGCTTGGACGGGACAGGGGTTGGTCCCAATGAGCAGTTCTTC
.	TRBV5-1	TRBJ2-5	12	many	CASSLERGTQYF	TGCGCCAGCAGCTTGGAGAGGGGGACCCAGTACTTC
TRBD2	TRBV20-1	TRBJ2-7	13	.	CSAKTSGGYEQYF	TGCAGTGCCAAAACTAGCGGGGGCTACGAGCAGTACTTC
.	TRBV27	TRBJ1-4	15	.	CASSPRGGISEKLFF	TGTGCCAGCAGTCCCCGAGGAGGGATCAGCGAAAAACTGTTTTTT
TRBD2	TRBV7-2	TRBJ2-1	15	once	CASSLRGGTYNEEFF	TGTGCCAGCAGCTTACGGGGGGGCACCTACAATGAGGAGTTCTTC
TRBD1	TRBV6-2/TRBV6-3	TRBJ1-5	19	.	CASSYSRRTGLTGNQPQHF	TGTGCCAGCAGTTACTCGCGCCGGACAGGGCTAACGGGCAATCAGCCCCAGCATTTT
TRBD1	TRBV5-1	TRBJ2-3	15	few	CASSFPGQGADTQYF	TGCGCCAGCAGCTTCCCGGGACAGGGTGCAGATACGCAGTATTTT
TRBD1	TRBV20-1	TRBJ2-4	14	many	CSAESRGPRNIQYF	TGCAGTGCCGAGAGCAGGGGGCCGAGGAACATTCAGTACTTC
TRBD1	TRBV5-1	TRBJ1-1	13	many	CASSWTGGTEAFF	TGTGCCAGCAGCTGGACAGGGGGCACTGAAGCTTTCTTT
.	TRBV4-1	TRBJ2-5	17	many	CASSQVNMGLDRETQYF	TGCGCCAGCAGCCAAGTTAATATGGGCCTAGATAGGGAGACCCAGTACTTC
.	TRBV7-2	TRBJ2-3	15	few	CASSVQYGGTDTQYF	TGTGCCAGCAGCGTCCAGTACGGGGGCACAGATACGCAGTATTTT
.	TRBV18	TRBJ2-5	14	many	CASQEQAVQETQYF	TGTGCCAGCCAAGAACAAGCGGTACAAGAGACCCAGTACTTC
.	TRBV19	TRBJ2-1	13	.	CASSTTSYNEQFF	TGTGCCAGTAGTACCACCTCCTACAATGAGCAGTTCTTC
TRBD1	TRBV11-1	TRBJ1-1	13	few	CASSLGTGDEAFF	TGTGCCAGCAGCTTAGGGACAGGGGACGAAGCTTTCTTT
.	TRBV24-1	TRBJ2-1	14	few	CATSGRDSYNEQFF	TGTGCCACCAGTGGGCGGGACTCCTACAATGAGCAGTTCTTC
.	TRBV28	TRBJ1-5	16	once	CASSYPTGRGWETQHF	TGTGCCAGCAGCTACCCGACAGGAAGGGGGTGGGAGACCCAGCATTTT
.	TRBV7-8	TRBJ1-1	12	.	CASSRTYTEAFF	TGTGCCAGCAGCCGGACCTACACTGAAGCTTTCTTT
.	TRBV7-2	TRBJ1-2	15	few	CASSLGLTGRYGYTF	TGTGCCAGCAGCTTAGGCTTGACAGGACGCTATGGCTACACCTTC